This T cell receptor beta chain was sequenced in a study of metastatic and nonmetastatic thyroid tumors. This clone has ten or more counts. Patients had received no treatment of any kind before thyroid surgery. With MiXCR, TCRdb reprocessed the PCR reads. Here the sample spans about 41,000 clones, 11% being singletons. Trimming removed 8 bases from V and 1 base from J, with 10 bases in between. CDR1 is MNHEY, CDR2 SVGEGT, per germline. This CDR3 has 13 residues. The chain combines TRBV6-2 or TRBV6-3 with TRBJ2-3; D is unclear. This clonotype was obtained from a female donor with papillary thyroid cancer or a benign thyroid nodule (not recorded which). Some clones in this sample may be carry-over from other donors' samples. Material: blood. The CDR3 coding sequence is TGTGCCAGCGGTGGCCGAGGCACAGATACGCAGTATTTT. It codes for CASGGRGTDTQYF.